This T cell receptor beta chain appears in the sequencing data of a study of T-cell reconstitution after alpha-beta-depleted transplantation in children. A library of TCRbeta sequences, prepared with unique molecular identifiers, was generated. Via MiXCR, TCRdb re-called the PCR reads, giving one row per CDR3 protein. The sample contains about 340,000 distinct CDR3 sequences, roughly 13% of which appear only once. This clonotype has only a few counts. The sample in question was PBMCs, obtained from the stem cell graft. This clonotype originated in a human donor who donated a stem cell graft to a child with Fanconi anemia.

The CDR3 is CASSLGTSGARGAQYF. The CDR3 DNA reads as TGTGCCAGCAGTTTGGGGACTAGCGGGGCGAGGGGGGCCCAGTACTTC. The rearrangement joins TRBV12-3 or TRBV12-4 to TRBJ2-5; 13 nucleotides match TRBD2. The CDR3 is 16 residues long. After removal of 3 bases from V and 9 bases from J, the junction contained 10 bases not matched to a gene.